This T cell receptor (beta chain) was sequenced for a study of T-cell reconstitution after alpha-beta-depleted transplantation in children. Study conclusions and caveats: Surviving recipient T cells and thymic progenitors underlay high day-60 TCRbeta diversity in some patients. T-cell numbers and diversity one year post-transplant derived largely from freshly generated T cells.

There are many counts of this clonotype. Its target is unknown. Preparation of the TCRbeta library used unique molecular identifiers. TCRdb passed the PCR reads through MiXCR, listing each CDR3 protein once. The sample has fewer than 150,000 distinct CDR3 sequences, 20% to 25% seen once. CDR1 and CDR2 from the germline V gene are MNHEY and SVGAGI. The ends were cut back, 4 bases at V and 2 bases at J, with 14 bases in the middle. CDR3 length: 15 amino acids. The source was PBMCs, mostly from graft donor cells, collected 180 days after TCRalphabeta/CD19-depleted stem cell transplant. The rearrangement joins TRBV6-5 to TRBJ1-2, with D possibly being TRBD1 (6 bases). The source is a male patient under 10 years old who had a stem cell transplant for chronic granulomatous disease, so the T cells may come from the graft donor. The CDR3 DNA is TGTGCCAGCAGTTTTCAATTGGGGGCGAACTATGGCTACACCTTC. Its protein product is CASSFQLGANYGYTF.